One and the same sample provided the 5 T cell receptor beta chains below, sequenced in a study of blood T cell repertoires in COVID-19. Profiling relied on immunoSEQ multiplex PCR, and the TCRdb table lists in-frame clones only, not all of them. The sample shows about 280,000 clones, roughly 87% of them seen only once. The material sequenced was peripheral blood. All receptors derive from a woman aged 45 to 65 who had recovered from COVID-19.

J is TRBJ2-2 and V is TRBV3-1 (or the pseudogene TRBV3-2), with D possibly TRBD1 on 5 matching bases. V shed 2 bases and J shed 1 base, with 11 bases lying between them. This CDR3 has 16 amino acids. Per the germline V gene, CDR1 is LGHDT and CDR2 is YNNKEL (reference sequence). Written as DNA, the CDR3 is TGTGCCAGCAGCCAAACCGGGCAGGGGAACACCGGGGAGCTGTTTTTT. Translation: CASSQTGQGNTGELFF.

The chain employs TRBV3-1 (or the pseudogene TRBV3-2) and TRBJ2-7, with D hard to call. V dropped 1 base and J dropped 4 bases, with 14 bases sitting between them. CDR3 length: 15 amino acids. CDR1 is LGHDT and CDR2 is YNNKEL in the germline V gene (reference sequence). Here the CDR3 DNA reads TGTGCCAGCAGCCAAGTCCCGGTAGAACGGTACGAGCAGTACTTC. It yields the protein CASSQVPVERYEQYF.

The chain joins TRBV4-3 to TRBJ1-5, with D perhaps TRBD1 (6 bases). CDR1 LGHNA and CDR2 YSLEER come from the germline V gene. V lost 4 bases and J 2 bases, leaving 12 bases between the germline ends. The CDR3 extends over 15 amino acids. The CDR3 sequence: CASSPTGNRNQPQHF. The CDR3 DNA reads as TGCGCCAGCAGCCCTACAGGGAACCGCAATCAGCCCCAGCATTTT.

This chain connects TRBV14 to TRBJ2-1, with D maybe TRBD2 (5 bases). This CDR3 is built from 16 residues. Germline V lookup: CDR1 SGHDN, CDR2 FVKESK. Trimming cost V 4 bases and J 4 bases, with 17 bases left between them. CDR3 coding DNA: TGTGCCAGCAGCCGCCTAGCCTCGTACCCTTACAATGAGCAGTTCTTC. This encodes CASSRLASYPYNEQFF.

This clone was detected once. The V call is TRBV25-1, the J call TRBJ2-7; weak D call: TRBD2 (6 bases). The CDR3 totals 15 residues. Trimming took 6 bases from V and 3 from J, leaving 18 bases between them. Germline V gene sequence: CDR1 MGHDK, CDR2 SYGVNS. The CDR3 DNA reads as TGTGCCAGCAGCCACGCCGGGTCGGGGGTCTACGAGCAGTACTTC. Its translation is CASSHAGSGVYEQYF.